These 2 T cell receptor beta chains were all obtained from the same sample, sequenced in a study of monozygotic twins with inflammatory bowel disease (dated by TCRdb to between 2017 and 2020). Receptor libraries were prepared by 5' RACE. These reads were obtained on an Illumina HiSeq 2500. With the reads reprocessed by TCRdb, a single entry stands for each CDR3 protein sequence and no DNA is reported. The table for this sample records hundreds of thousands of distinct CDR3 sequences. The ten largest clones take up 5.5% to 6.5% of the sample. Sequencing was carried out using blood. The source of these receptors is a human donor with ulcerative colitis or Crohn's disease, or a healthy co-twin of an affected twin (not recorded which).

CDR3 sequence: CASSIVGTGGDEQFF. The rearrangement links TRBV19 to TRBJ2-1; there is no DNA to check the TCRdb D call of TRBD1. The CDR3 loop spans 15 amino acids. Looked up from germline, CDR1 is LNHDA and CDR2 is SQIVND (reference sequence). Supplemented by reference TRBV19 and TRBJ2-1, the full variable domain reads DGGITQSPKYLFRKEGQNVTLSCEQNLNHDAMYWYRQDPGQGLRLIYYSQIVNDFQKGDIAEGYSVSREKKESFPLTVTSAQKNPTAFYLCASSIVGTGGDEQFFGPGTRLTVL.

This rearrangement joins TRBV27 to TRBJ2-3; with no DNA, the TCRdb D assignment of TRBD1 cannot be verified. The CDR3 runs to 15 residues. Germline values: CDR1 MNHEY, CDR2 SMNVEV (reference sequence). The CDR3 loop reads CASSPGTGITDTQYF.